Listed below are T cell receptor beta chains from one sample, sequenced in a study of blood T cell repertoires in COVID-19. The data were produced by immunoSEQ multiplex PCR, yet TCRdb's version contains in-frame clones alone and is incomplete. The sample records tens of thousands of clones, less than 90% being singletons. The sample comprised peripheral blood. These receptors all stem from a man in his fifties with acute or convalescent COVID-19. Both conserved end residues are part of each CDR3. Each record gives: J gene, D gene, clone size, V gene, CDR3 protein, CDR3 DNA. A D gene is named only where the DNA matches it firmly. A clone size is listed for some rows: how often the clone was seen (once, few, many), or a class if it is expanded.

j_gene: TRBJ2-2
d_gene: TRBD1
abundance: .
v_gene: TRBV24-1
CDR3aa: CATSDLGTGESGELFF
CDR3nt: TGTGCCACCAGTGATCTCGGGACAGGGGAATCCGGGGAGCTGTTTTTT

j_gene: TRBJ2-7
d_gene: .
abundance: .
v_gene: TRBV7-7
CDR3aa: CASSSHEGYEQYF
CDR3nt: TGTGCCAGCAGCTCTCACGAGGGCTACGAGCAGTACTTC

j_gene: TRBJ1-1
d_gene: .
abundance: .
v_gene: TRBV9
CDR3aa: CASSRIPTGGFTEAFF
CDR3nt: TGTGCCAGCAGCCGTATTCCTACGGGGGGCTTTACTGAAGCTTTCTTT

j_gene: TRBJ2-5
d_gene: TRBD1
abundance: .
v_gene: TRBV4-3
CDR3aa: CASSRGGQGVPQETQYF
CDR3nt: TGCGCCAGCAGCCGCGGCGGGCAGGGGGTCCCCCAAGAGACCCAGTACTTC

j_gene: TRBJ2-2
d_gene: .
abundance: .
v_gene: TRBV7-2
CDR3aa: CASSLQGTGELFF
CDR3nt: TGTGCCAGCAGCTTACAGGGGACCGGGGAGCTGTTTTTT

j_gene: TRBJ1-5
d_gene: .
abundance: .
v_gene: TRBV6-2/TRBV6-3
CDR3aa: CASSAYSNQPQHF
CDR3nt: TGTGCCAGCAGTGCCTATAGCAATCAGCCCCAGCATTTT

j_gene: TRBJ2-1
d_gene: TRBD2
abundance: .
v_gene: TRBV9
CDR3aa: CASSSRTSSYNEQFF
CDR3nt: TGTGCCAGCAGCTCGAGGACTAGTTCCTACAATGAGCAGTTCTTC

j_gene: TRBJ2-5
d_gene: TRBD2
abundance: .
v_gene: TRBV5-3
CDR3aa: CARSHIYLGGMMVETQYF
CDR3nt: TGTGCCAGAAGCCATATTTATCTCGGGGGGATGATGGTAGAGACCCAGTACTTC

j_gene: TRBJ1-5
d_gene: .
abundance: few
v_gene: TRBV10-2
CDR3aa: CASSSLDSNQPQHF
CDR3nt: TGCGCCAGCAGTTCACTAGATAGCAATCAGCCCCAGCATTTT

j_gene: TRBJ2-2
d_gene: TRBD1
abundance: .
v_gene: TRBV11-3
CDR3aa: CASSPSRQGDTGELFF
CDR3nt: TGTGCCAGCAGCCCATCCCGACAGGGTGATACCGGGGAGCTGTTTTTT

j_gene: TRBJ2-1
d_gene: TRBD2
abundance: .
v_gene: TRBV19
CDR3aa: CASSILAGDYEQFF
CDR3nt: TGTGCCAGTAGTATCCTAGCGGGAGATTATGAGCAGTTCTTC

j_gene: TRBJ1-1
d_gene: .
abundance: .
v_gene: TRBV10-3
CDR3aa: CAISESGGPNEAFF
CDR3nt: TGTGCCATCAGTGAGTCGGGAGGGCCAAACGAAGCTTTCTTT

j_gene: TRBJ1-4
d_gene: .
abundance: .
v_gene: TRBV7-2
CDR3aa: CASSLGDTYHEKLFF
CDR3nt: TGTGCCAGCAGCTTAGGGGACACCTACCATGAAAAACTGTTTTTT

j_gene: TRBJ1-3
d_gene: .
abundance: .
v_gene: TRBV14
CDR3aa: CASSLRTPSSGNTIYF
CDR3nt: TGTGCCAGCAGCCTCCGGACACCCAGCTCTGGAAACACCATATATTTT

j_gene: TRBJ1-2
d_gene: .
abundance: .
v_gene: TRBV30
CDR3aa: CAWSSPPGGYTF
CDR3nt: TGTGCCTGGAGTTCCCCCCCAGGAGGCTACACCTTC

j_gene: TRBJ2-3
d_gene: TRBD2
abundance: .
v_gene: TRBV4-2
CDR3aa: CASRNSGTGNTDTQYF
CDR3nt: TGTGCCAGCAGAAACAGCGGGACGGGTAATACAGATACGCAGTATTTT

j_gene: TRBJ2-6
d_gene: .
abundance: .
v_gene: TRBV7-7
CDR3aa: CASSLKPGANVLTF
CDR3nt: TGTGCCAGCAGCTTAAAGCCAGGAGCCAACGTCCTGACTTTC

j_gene: TRBJ2-7
d_gene: TRBD2
abundance: .
v_gene: TRBV6-5
CDR3aa: CASSYSTGGGYEQYF
CDR3nt: TGTGCCAGCAGTTACTCGACTGGGGGGGGTTACGAGCAGTACTTC

j_gene: TRBJ1-1
d_gene: .
abundance: .
v_gene: TRBV19
CDR3aa: CASSTRVNTEAFF
CDR3nt: TGTGCCAGTAGTACCAGGGTGAACACTGAAGCTTTCTTT

j_gene: TRBJ2-1
d_gene: TRBD2
abundance: .
v_gene: TRBV7-2
CDR3aa: CASGSGGTSYNEQFF
CDR3nt: TGTGCCAGCGGTAGCGGGGGGACTTCCTACAATGAGCAGTTCTTC

j_gene: TRBJ2-5
d_gene: TRBD2
abundance: .
v_gene: TRBV10-2
CDR3aa: CASSESPGGAGGQETQYF
CDR3nt: TGCGCCAGCAGTGAGTCGCCCGGGGGAGCGGGGGGGCAAGAGACCCAGTACTTC

j_gene: TRBJ2-2
d_gene: .
abundance: .
v_gene: TRBV6-2/TRBV6-3
CDR3aa: CASSDLGTPTGELFF
CDR3nt: TGTGCCAGCAGTGACCTCGGGACTCCCACCGGGGAGCTGTTTTTT

j_gene: TRBJ1-2
d_gene: .
abundance: .
v_gene: TRBV25-1
CDR3aa: CASSSPLSTGFLSGYTF
CDR3nt: TGTGCCAGCTCGTCCCCCCTGTCGACAGGTTTCCTCTCTGGCTACACCTTC

j_gene: TRBJ2-1
d_gene: TRBD2
abundance: .
v_gene: TRBV11-2
CDR3aa: CASSRALAGGSNEQFF
CDR3nt: TGTGCCAGCAGCCGGGCCCTAGCGGGAGGTTCGAATGAGCAGTTCTTC

j_gene: TRBJ2-3
d_gene: TRBD2
abundance: .
v_gene: TRBV5-1
CDR3aa: CASKGLAATDTQYF
CDR3nt: TGCGCCAGCAAGGGACTAGCGGCCACAGATACGCAGTATTTT

j_gene: TRBJ2-5
d_gene: TRBD2
abundance: few
v_gene: TRBV4-1
CDR3aa: CASSQGLAGRETQYF
CDR3nt: TGCGCCAGCAGCCAAGGTCTAGCGGGAAGAGAGACCCAGTACTTC

j_gene: TRBJ1-6
d_gene: .
abundance: .
v_gene: TRBV6-6
CDR3aa: CASSYAQTNNSPLHF
CDR3nt: TGTGCCAGCAGTTACGCCCAGACTAATAATTCACCCCTCCACTTT

j_gene: TRBJ2-2
d_gene: .
abundance: .
v_gene: TRBV19
CDR3aa: CASSKPGQNTGELFF
CDR3nt: TGTGCCAGTAGTAAACCGGGACAGAACACCGGGGAGCTGTTTTTT